Each of the 11 T cell receptor beta chains below was sequenced from the same sample in a study of blood T cell repertoires in COVID-19. Assay: immunoSEQ multiplex PCR; the TCRdb copy retains only in-frame clones and omits some. Of 150,000 to 200,000 clones listed, 75% to 90% are singletons. What was sequenced was peripheral blood. Source of these receptors: a woman aged 70-85 years with COVID-19, enrolled during active disease.

The count of this clone is one. V is TRBV28 and J is TRBJ1-2; 7 positions match TRBD1. This CDR3 has 14 amino acids. Germline trimming cut 3 bases from V and 5 bases from J; bases unmatched to any gene: 6. Germline-derived CDR1 and CDR2 are MDHEN and SYDVKM. The CDR3 reads CASSFWTGRYGYTF. CDR3 bases: TGTGCCAGCAGTTTTTGGACAGGTAGGTATGGCTACACCTTC.

The chain carries TRBV11-2 and TRBJ2-7; unclear D gene. The germline gives CDR1 SGHAT, CDR2 FQNNGV. V lost 2 bases to trimming and J lost 4 bases, with 12 bases between them. The CDR3 is made up of 14 amino acids. CDR3 protein: CASSLQLDSYEQYF. As DNA, the CDR3 is TGTGCCAGCAGCTTACAGCTAGATTCTTACGAGCAGTACTTC.

This chain links TRBV5-1 with TRBJ2-3; weak D call: TRBD2 (5 bases). There are 15 residues in the CDR3. V shed 4 bases and J shed 0 bases, with 12 bases lying between them. In germline, CDR1 is SGHRS, CDR2 YFSETQ. Written as DNA, the CDR3 is TGCGCCAGCAGCATAGGACTGGGCAGCACAGATACGCAGTATTTT. Its translation: CASSIGLGSTDTQYF.

This clone came up once. The rearrangement joins TRBV7-2 to TRBJ2-7, with 8 positions matching TRBD2. There are 16 residues in the CDR3. Germline V gives CDR1 SGHTA, CDR2 FQGNSA. The trim removed 1 base at V and 1 base at J, leaving 6 bases unmatched. CDR3 nucleotides: TGTGCCAGCAGCTTAGAGTCAACTAGCGGATCCTACGAGCAGTACTTC. As protein: CASSLESTSGSYEQYF.

The genes are TRBV28 and TRBJ2-7, with a tentative D call TRBD2 (6 bases). Germline values: CDR1 MDHEN, CDR2 SYDVKM. The CDR3 has 15 residues. The V and J ends lost 6 bases and 2 bases respectively, with 17 bases between them. CDR3 bases: TGTGCCAGCAGCCGGGGAGGAGCTACCCCCTACGAGCAGTACTTC. It encodes CASSRGGATPYEQYF.

The chain has TRBV6-2 or TRBV6-3 and TRBJ2-5; 7 bases align to TRBD1. The CDR3 is made up of 16 amino acids. From germline, CDR1 is MNHEY and CDR2 SVGEGT. V was pared by 6 bases and J by 3 bases, with 13 bases of the junction left unmatched. CDR3 DNA sequence: TGTGCCAGCAGCCGACAGGGAAGGGGATCGGAAGAGACCCAGTACTTC. It translates to CASSRQGRGSEETQYF.

The chain couples TRBV7-8 to TRBJ2-1; 8 positions agree with TRBD2. The V gene end was trimmed by 2 bases and the J gene end by 5 bases; junction bases not matched to a gene: 5. Germline loops: CDR1 SGHVS, CDR2 FQNEAQ. This CDR3 comprises 15 residues. The CDR3 loop reads CASSLITSGNNEQFF. The CDR3 DNA reads TGTGCCAGCAGCTTAATAACTAGCGGAAACAATGAGCAGTTCTTC.

The V and J genes are TRBV30 and TRBJ2-4, with D perhaps TRBD2 (6 bases). The CDR3 has 16 residues. CDR1 GTSNPN and CDR2 SVGIG come from the germline V gene (reference sequence). The ends were cut back, 3 bases at V and 0 bases at J, with 15 bases in the middle. The CDR3 is CAWSPFSGLAKNIQYF. The CDR3 nucleotides read TGTGCCTGGAGCCCCTTTAGCGGATTAGCCAAAAACATTCAGTACTTC.

The chain joins TRBV15 to TRBJ2-7; D perhaps matches TRBD2 (5 bases). Trimming took 1 base from V and 4 from J, leaving 14 bases between them. CDR1 and CDR2 (germline): LNHNV, YYDKDF (reference sequence). The CDR3 extends over 15 amino acids. The CDR3: CATSRVWGEVYEQYF. CDR3 nucleotide sequence: TGTGCCACCAGCAGAGTCTGGGGAGAAGTGTACGAGCAGTACTTC.

This clone showed up just once. The junction shows a germline mismatch at one end, possibly a read error. The rearrangement links TRBV5-1 to TRBJ1-5; a possible D gene is TRBD1 (6 bases). There are 11 residues in the CDR3. CDR1 SGHRS and CDR2 YFSETQ come from the germline V gene. CDR3 DNA sequence: TGCGCCAGCATCGCCTTGGACAGCGGGAATTTT. Translation: CASIALDSGNF.

The chain couples TRBV18 to TRBJ2-1; 8 bases agree with TRBD2. CDR1 KGHSH and CDR2 LQKENI come from the germline V gene. The CDR3 totals 15 residues. V trimming: 2 bases; J trimming: 5 bases; junction bases outside the gene matches: 5. Here the CDR3 reads CASSPRTSLDNEQFF. CDR3 coding DNA: TGTGCCAGCTCACCAAGGACTAGCCTTGACAATGAGCAGTTCTTC.